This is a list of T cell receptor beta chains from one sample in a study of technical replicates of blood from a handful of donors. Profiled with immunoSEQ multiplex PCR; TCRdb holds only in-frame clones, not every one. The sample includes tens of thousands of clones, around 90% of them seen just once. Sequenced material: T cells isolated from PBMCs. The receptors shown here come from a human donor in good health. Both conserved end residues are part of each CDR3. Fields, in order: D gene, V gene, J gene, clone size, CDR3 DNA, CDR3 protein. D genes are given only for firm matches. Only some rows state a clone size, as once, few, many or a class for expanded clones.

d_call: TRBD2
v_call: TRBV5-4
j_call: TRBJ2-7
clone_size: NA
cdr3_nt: TGTGCCAGCAGCTTGGAAGGGAGGGCTCCCGAGCAGTACTTC
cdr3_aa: CASSLEGRAPEQYF

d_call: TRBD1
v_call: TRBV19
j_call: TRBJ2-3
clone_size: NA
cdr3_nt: TGTGCCAGTTCGGGATTTGGACAGGGCTCGAAAGGGGGGACGCAGTATTTT
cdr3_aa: CASSGFGQGSKGGTQYF

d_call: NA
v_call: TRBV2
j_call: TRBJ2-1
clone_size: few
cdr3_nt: TGTGCCAGCAGTGACCCGGGGGAGTCTAATGAGCAGTTCTTC
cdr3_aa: CASSDPGESNEQFF

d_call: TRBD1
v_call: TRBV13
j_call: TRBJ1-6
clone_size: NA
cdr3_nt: TGTGCCAGCAGCTCCGGGACAGATAATTCACCCCTCCACTTT
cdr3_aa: CASSSGTDNSPLHF

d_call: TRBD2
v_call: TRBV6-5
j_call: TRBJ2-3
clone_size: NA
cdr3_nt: TGTGCCAGCAGAGAAACTAGCGGGAGATACAGTTTT
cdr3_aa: CASRETSGRYSF

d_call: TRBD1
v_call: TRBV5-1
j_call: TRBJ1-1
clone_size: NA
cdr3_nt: TGCGCCAGCAGTCAGACAGGGGTCCGAGCAGGCACTGAAGCTTTCTTT
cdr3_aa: CASSQTGVRAGTEAFF

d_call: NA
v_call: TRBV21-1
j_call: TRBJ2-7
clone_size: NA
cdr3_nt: TGTGCCAGCACCCGGAGAGGACTTCAAGCCTACGAGCAGTACTTC
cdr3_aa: CASTRRGLQAYEQYF

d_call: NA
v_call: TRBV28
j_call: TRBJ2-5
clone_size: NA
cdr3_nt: TGTGCCAGCAGTTTGAGCTTTCTGGGGGGGCGAAAAGAGACCCAGTACTTC
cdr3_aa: CASSLSFLGGRKETQYF

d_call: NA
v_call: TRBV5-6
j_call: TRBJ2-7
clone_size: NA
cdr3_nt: TGTGCCAGCAGCTTGGTCTGGGCTACCTACGAGCAGTACTTC
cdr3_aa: CASSLVWATYEQYF

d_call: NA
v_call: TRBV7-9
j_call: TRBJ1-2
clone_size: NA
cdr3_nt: TGTGCCAGCAGCTTCAGCAGGGTGGATCCTTATGGCTACACCTTC
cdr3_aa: CASSFSRVDPYGYTF

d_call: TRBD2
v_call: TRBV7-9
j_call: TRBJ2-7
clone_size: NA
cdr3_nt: TGTGCCAGCAGCTCCAATACCCTAGCGGCTACCTACGAGCAGTACTTC
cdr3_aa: CASSSNTLAATYEQYF

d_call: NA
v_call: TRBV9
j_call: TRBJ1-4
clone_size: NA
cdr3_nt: TGTGCCAGCAGCGGCCAAAACCCAGGTGAAAAACTGTTTTTT
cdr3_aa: CASSGQNPGEKLFF

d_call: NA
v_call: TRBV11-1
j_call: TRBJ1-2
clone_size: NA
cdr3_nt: TGTGCCAGCAGCTTAGCAGGACTTGACTATGGCTACACCTTC
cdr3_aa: CASSLAGLDYGYTF

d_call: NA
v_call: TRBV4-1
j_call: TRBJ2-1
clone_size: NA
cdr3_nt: TGCGCCAGCAGCCAAGCATGGCGGGACTCCTACAATGAGCAGTTCTTC
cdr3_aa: CASSQAWRDSYNEQFF

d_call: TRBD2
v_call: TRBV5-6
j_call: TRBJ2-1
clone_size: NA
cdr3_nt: TGTGCCAGCAGCCCGGGACTAGCGGGAGACCTCTACAATGAGCAGTTCTTC
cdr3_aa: CASSPGLAGDLYNEQFF

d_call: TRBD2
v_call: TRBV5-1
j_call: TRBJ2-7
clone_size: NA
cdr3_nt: TGCGCCAGCAGCCCGACTAGCGGGAGTAGCTACGAGCAGTACTTC
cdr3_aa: CASSPTSGSSYEQYF

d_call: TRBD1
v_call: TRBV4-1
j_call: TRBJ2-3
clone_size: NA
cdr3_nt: TGCGCCAGCAGCCAAGAACGACAGGGGTCCCCAGATACGCAGTATTTT
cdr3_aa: CASSQERQGSPDTQYF

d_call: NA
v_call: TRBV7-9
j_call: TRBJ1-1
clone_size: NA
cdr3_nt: TGTGCCAGCAGCTTGCAGACGGTAGGGGACACTGAAGCTTTCTTT
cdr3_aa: CASSLQTVGDTEAFF

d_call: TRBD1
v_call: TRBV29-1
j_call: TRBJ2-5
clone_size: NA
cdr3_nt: TGCAGCGTAAACAGGGGTGCGCGGGAGACCCAGTACTTC
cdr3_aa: CSVNRGARETQYF

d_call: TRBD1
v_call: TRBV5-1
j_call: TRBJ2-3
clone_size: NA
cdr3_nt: TGCGCCAGCAGCCCCCGGACAGGGTCTAGCACAGATACGCAGTATTTT
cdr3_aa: CASSPRTGSSTDTQYF

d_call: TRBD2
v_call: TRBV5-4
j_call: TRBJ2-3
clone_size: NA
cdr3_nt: TGTGCCAGCAGCTTGGCTGGCGGGGGGTTGGCAGATACGCAGTATTTT
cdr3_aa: CASSLAGGGLADTQYF

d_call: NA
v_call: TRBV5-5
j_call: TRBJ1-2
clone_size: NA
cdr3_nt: TGTGCCAGCAGCCCGGAGAGGGTCTATGGCTACACCTTC
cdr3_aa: CASSPERVYGYTF

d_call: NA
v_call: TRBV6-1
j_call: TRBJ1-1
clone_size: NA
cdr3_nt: TGTGCCAGCAGTGCTCAGGGCGCCGAAGCTTTCTTT
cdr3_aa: CASSAQGAEAFF

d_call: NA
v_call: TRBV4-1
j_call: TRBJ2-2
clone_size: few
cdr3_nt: TGCGCCAGCAGCCAACTAGGGGGGGGCCCGAACACCGGGGAGCTGTTTTTT
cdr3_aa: CASSQLGGGPNTGELFF

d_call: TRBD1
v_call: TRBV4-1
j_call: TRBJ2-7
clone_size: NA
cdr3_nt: TGCGCCAGCAGCCAAGAAGGGGACAGGGGGAACTACGAGCAGTACTTC
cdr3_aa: CASSQEGDRGNYEQYF

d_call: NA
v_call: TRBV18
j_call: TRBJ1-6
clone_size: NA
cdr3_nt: TGTGCCAGCTCACCCCTTGGGGGCAGCCGATCCGATTCACCCCTCCACTTT
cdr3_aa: CASSPLGGSRSDSPLHF

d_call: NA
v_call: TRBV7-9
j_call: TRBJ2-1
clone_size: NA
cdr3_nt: TGTGCCAGCAGCTTACTGGGCAGGGACTTCGATGAGCAGTTCTTC
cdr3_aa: CASSLLGRDFDEQFF

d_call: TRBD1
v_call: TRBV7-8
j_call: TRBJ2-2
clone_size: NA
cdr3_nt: TGTGCCAGCGATTTACAGGGGTACACCGGGGAGCTGTTTTTT
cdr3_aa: CASDLQGYTGELFF

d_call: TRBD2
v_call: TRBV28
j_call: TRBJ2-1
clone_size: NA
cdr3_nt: TGTGCCAGCAGTCTAGCGGGAACCTACAATGAGCAGTTCTTC
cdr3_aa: CASSLAGTYNEQFF

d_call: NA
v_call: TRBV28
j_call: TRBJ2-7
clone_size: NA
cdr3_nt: TGTGCCAGCGGGGGGGCGGACGAGCAGTACTTC
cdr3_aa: CASGGADEQYF

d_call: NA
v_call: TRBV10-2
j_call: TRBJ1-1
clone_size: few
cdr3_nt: TGCGCCACCCAAGGGGGTGGGCGCACTGAAGCTTTCTTT
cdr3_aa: CATQGGGRTEAFF

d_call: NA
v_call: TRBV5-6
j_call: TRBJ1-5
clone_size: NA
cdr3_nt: TGTGCCAGCAGCCGGTGGGGCCATGATAGCAATCAGCCCCAGCATTTT
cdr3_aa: CASSRWGHDSNQPQHF

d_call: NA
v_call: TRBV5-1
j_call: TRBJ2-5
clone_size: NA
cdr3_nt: TGCGCCAGCAGCTTCTCCGAGACCCAGTACTTC
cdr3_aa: CASSFSETQYF

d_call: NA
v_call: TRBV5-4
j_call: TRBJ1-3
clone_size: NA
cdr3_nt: TGTGCCAGCAGCTTGGCCCTAGCGGGACCGCGCTCTGGAAACACCATATATTTT
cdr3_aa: CASSLALAGPRSGNTIYF

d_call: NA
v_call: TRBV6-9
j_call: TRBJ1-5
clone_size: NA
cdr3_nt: TGTGCCAGCAGTTTCCGGGGGACCCAGCCCCAGCATTTT
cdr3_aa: CASSFRGTQPQHF

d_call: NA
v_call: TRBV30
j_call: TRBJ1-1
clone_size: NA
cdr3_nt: TGTGCCTGGAGTGACGGGTTCACTGAAGCTTTCTTT
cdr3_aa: CAWSDGFTEAFF

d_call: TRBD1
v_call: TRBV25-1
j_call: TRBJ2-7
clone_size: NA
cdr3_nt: TGTGCCACGTTCCGGGACAGGACCTACGAGCAGTACTTC
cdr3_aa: CATFRDRTYEQYF

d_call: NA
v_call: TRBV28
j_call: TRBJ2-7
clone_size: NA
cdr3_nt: TGTGCCAGCAGTCGAACAGGATCCTACGAGCAGTACTTC
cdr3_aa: CASSRTGSYEQYF

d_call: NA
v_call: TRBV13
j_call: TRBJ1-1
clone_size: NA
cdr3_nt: TGTGCCAGTGCACTAAGGGGTGGCACTGAAGCTTTCTTT
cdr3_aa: CASALRGGTEAFF

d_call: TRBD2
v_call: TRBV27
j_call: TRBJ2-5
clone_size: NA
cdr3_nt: TGTGCCAGCAGCCCGGAACTAGCGGGAGTGGGAGAGACCCAGTACTTC
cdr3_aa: CASSPELAGVGETQYF

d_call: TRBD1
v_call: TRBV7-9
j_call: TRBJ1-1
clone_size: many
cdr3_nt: TGTGCCAGCAGCTGGGGACAGGGGAACACTGAAGCTTTCTTT
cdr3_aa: CASSWGQGNTEAFF

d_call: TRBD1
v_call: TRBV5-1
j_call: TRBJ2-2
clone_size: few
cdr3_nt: TGCGCCAGCAGCTCAGGGGGAACCGGGGAGCTGTTTTTT
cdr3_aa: CASSSGGTGELFF

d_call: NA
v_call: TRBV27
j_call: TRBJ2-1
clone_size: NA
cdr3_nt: TGTGCCAGCAGTACGACAGGGGGGGGACTAGGGGCGGACAATGAGCAGTTCTTC
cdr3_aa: CASSTTGGGLGADNEQFF

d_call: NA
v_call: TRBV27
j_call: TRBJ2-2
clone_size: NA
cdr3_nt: TGTGCCAGCAGTTTACGGGGGTGGGACACCGGGGAGCTGTTTTTT
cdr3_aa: CASSLRGWDTGELFF

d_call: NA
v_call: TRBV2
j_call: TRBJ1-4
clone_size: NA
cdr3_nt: TGTGCCAGCAGTGAGCAGGGGCGTATAAATGAAAAACTGTTTTTT
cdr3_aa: CASSEQGRINEKLFF

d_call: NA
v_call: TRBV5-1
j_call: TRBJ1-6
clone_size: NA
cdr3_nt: TGCGCCAGCCGCTCCTCGAAGGGGGAATATTCACCCCTCCACTTT
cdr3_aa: CASRSSKGEYSPLHF

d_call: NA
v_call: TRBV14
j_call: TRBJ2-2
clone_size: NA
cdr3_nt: TGTGCCAGCAGCTACTTCCAGGGGACGAACACCGGGGAGCTGTTTTTT
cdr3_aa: CASSYFQGTNTGELFF